This passage covers 9 T cell receptor beta chains from one sample sequenced in a study of neoadjuvant anti-PD-1 for oral cavity cancer. TCRdb's copy holds only in-frame clones and misses some; the assay was immunoSEQ multiplex PCR. The table shows about 72,000 clones, with about 83% occurring only once. The sample here was PBMCs, taken before nivolumab (anti-PD-1) treatment. These receptor sequences come from a person between 40 and 85 years old with oral cavity squamous cell carcinoma.

This rearrangement joins TRBV30 to TRBJ2-7; TRBD1 matches at 7 bases. Germline CDR1 reads GTSNPN; CDR2 reads SVGIG (reference sequence). Trimming cost V 3 bases and J 3 bases; bases outside gene matches: 8. This CDR3 region has 14 residues. The CDR3 region is CAWSWGQHNYEQYF. The CDR3 DNA follows: TGTGCCTGGAGCTGGGGACAGCACAACTACGAGCAGTACTTC.

The chain uses TRBV5-4 and TRBJ2-3; D is perhaps TRBD2 (6 bases). Germline V lookup: CDR1 SGHNT, CDR2 YYREEE (reference sequence). The CDR3 is made up of 16 amino acids. Trimming removed 0 bases at V and 2 bases at J, with 13 bases between. The CDR3 region is CASSLGSSVATDTQYF. The CDR3 DNA reads TGTGCCAGCAGCTTGGGGTCTAGCGTCGCCACAGATACGCAGTATTTT.

The V and J genes are TRBV5-5 and TRBJ2-7, with 8 bases lining up with TRBD1. This CDR3 has 16 residues. Germline loops: CDR1 SGHKS, CDR2 YYEKEE (reference sequence). The ends lost 0 bases at V and 6 bases at J; junction bases unmatched: 11. CDR3 sequence reads: CASSLAGGRVSREQYF. CDR3 DNA sequence: TGTGCCAGCAGCTTGGCAGGGGGCAGGGTCTCTCGCGAGCAGTACTTC.

This clone has just one count. CDR3 sequence (DNA): TGTGCCAGCAGCTTAAGGGGGCCGAGCTCTGGGGCCAACGTCCTGACTTTC. Amino acids: CASSLRGPSSGANVLTF. The rearrangement links TRBV7-6 to TRBJ2-6; 7 nucleotides align to TRBD1. Trimming removed 2 bases from V and 0 bases from J; junction bases left unmatched: 4. The germline gives CDR1 SGHVS, CDR2 FNYEAQ. The CDR3 is 17 residues long.

The chain recombines TRBV29-1 with TRBJ2-7; the D is unclear. The germline V gene has CDR1 SQVTM and CDR2 ANQGSEA. Trimming removed 4 bases at V and 1 base at J, with 5 bases between. This CDR3 spans 11 amino acids. The CDR3 DNA reads as TGCAGCGTTGGAGAGTCCTACGAGCAGTACTTC. Protein sequence: CSVGESYEQYF.

The chain couples TRBV18 to TRBJ2-5; D is unclear. The V end lost 2 bases, the J end lost 0 bases, and 7 bases lay between the germline ends. Germline V CDR1 and CDR2: KGHSH, LQKENI. The CDR3 has 14 amino acids. CDR3 nucleotides: TGTGCCAGCTCACCAACGGGCAACCAAGAGACCCAGTACTTC. This encodes CASSPTGNQETQYF.

The chain recombines TRBV7-8 with TRBJ1-2; 7 bases align to TRBD1. CDR3 length equals 18 residues. Germline CDR1 SGHVS, CDR2 FQNEAQ. The J segment lost 4 bases and the V segment lost 5 bases, leaving 19 bases of the junction unmatched. The CDR3 reads CASSLSWGGQSDLYGYTF. The CDR3, as DNA: TGTGCCAGCAGCCTAAGTTGGGGGGGACAGTCGGACCTCTATGGCTACACCTTC.

The J gene is TRBJ1-1, the V gene TRBV4-1; D gene ambiguous. The CDR3 sequence is 15 residues long. Germline-derived CDR1 and CDR2 are MGHRA and YSYEKL. With 2 bases removed from V and 3 bases from J, the gap between germline ends came to 13 bases. The CDR3 spells CASSQTVSFYTEAFF. CDR3 coding DNA: TGCGCCAGCAGCCAAACTGTCAGCTTTTACACTGAAGCTTTCTTT.

This chain links TRBV6-5 with TRBJ1-6; TRBD1 matches at 8 bases. Trimming at V came to 2 bases and at J to 6 bases, leaving 0 bases not matched to a gene. From germline, CDR1 is MNHEY and CDR2 SVGAGI. The CDR3 consists of 14 residues. CDR3 nucleotide sequence: TGTGCCAGCAGTTACGACAGGGGTAATTCACCCCTCCACTTT. This sequence encodes CASSYDRGNSPLHF.